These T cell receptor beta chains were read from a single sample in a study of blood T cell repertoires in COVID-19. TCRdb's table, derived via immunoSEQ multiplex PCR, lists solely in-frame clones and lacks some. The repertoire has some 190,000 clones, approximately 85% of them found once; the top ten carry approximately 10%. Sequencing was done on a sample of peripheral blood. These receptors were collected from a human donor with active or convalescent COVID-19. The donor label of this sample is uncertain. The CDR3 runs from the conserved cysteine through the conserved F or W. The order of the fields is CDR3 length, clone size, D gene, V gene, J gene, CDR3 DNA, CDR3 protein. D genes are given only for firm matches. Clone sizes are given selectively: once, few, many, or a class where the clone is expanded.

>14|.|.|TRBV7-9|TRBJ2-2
TGTGCCAGCAGCTTATTAGGAGACACCGGGGAGCTGTTTTTT
CASSLLGDTGELFF
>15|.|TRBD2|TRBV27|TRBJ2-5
TGTGCCAGCAGTTTTGCGGGACTAGCGGGAGAGACCCAGTACTTC
CASSFAGLAGETQYF
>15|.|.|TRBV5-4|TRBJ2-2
TGTGCCAGCAGCTTGGCCAGGGCGAACACCGGGGAGCTGTTTTTT
CASSLARANTGELFF
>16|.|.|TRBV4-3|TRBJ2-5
TGCGCCAGCAGCCAAGATGTGAAGGGGCTCCAAGAGACCCAGTACTTC
CASSQDVKGLQETQYF
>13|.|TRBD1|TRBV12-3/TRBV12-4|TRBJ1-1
TGTGCCAGCAGCCAAAATCCAGGGGGCCCGGCTTTCTTT
CASSQNPGGPAFF
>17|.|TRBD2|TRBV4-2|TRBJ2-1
TGTGCCAGCAGCCAAGCTAGCGGGGCTCACTCCTACAATGAGCAGTTCTTC
CASSQASGAHSYNEQFF
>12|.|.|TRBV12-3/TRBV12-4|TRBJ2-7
TGTGCCAGCAGTTTCCGGTCCTACGAGCAGTACTTC
CASSFRSYEQYF
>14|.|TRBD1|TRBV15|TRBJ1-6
TGTGCCACCAGCCCTGGGACAGGGGTATCACCCCTCCACTTT
CATSPGTGVSPLHF
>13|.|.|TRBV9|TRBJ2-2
TGTGCCAGCAGACCTACAGGGACCGGGGAGCTGTTTTTT
CASRPTGTGELFF
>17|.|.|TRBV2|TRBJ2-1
TGTGCCAGCAGTTATAGGACAGTTACCGCCTCCTACAATGAGCAGTTCTTC
CASSYRTVTASYNEQFF
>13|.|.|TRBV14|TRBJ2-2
TGTGCCAGCAGCCCACTTTACACCGGGGAGCTGTTTTTT
CASSPLYTGELFF
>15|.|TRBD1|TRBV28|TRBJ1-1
TGTGCCAGCAGTTTCTACAACACAGGGGACACTGAAGCTTTCTTT
CASSFYNTGDTEAFF
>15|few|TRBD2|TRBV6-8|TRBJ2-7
TGTGCCAGCAGTACGCGACTAGCGGTCTCCTACGAGCAGTACTTC
CASSTRLAVSYEQYF
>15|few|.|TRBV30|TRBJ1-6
TGTGCCTGGAGTGGGGGCAGGGTGGTAGATTCACCCCTCCACTTT
CAWSGGRVVDSPLHF
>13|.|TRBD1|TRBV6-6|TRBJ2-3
TGTGCCACCCGACAGGGAATGGGAGATACGCAGTATTTT
CATRQGMGDTQYF
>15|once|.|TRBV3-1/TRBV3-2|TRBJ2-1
TGTGCCAGCAGCCAAGTAACTTACAGGCGCAATGAGCAGTTCTTC
CASSQVTYRRNEQFF
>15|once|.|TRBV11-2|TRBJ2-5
TGTGCCAGCAGTTCTACTAGCCCCCTGGCGGAGACCCAGTACTTC
CASSSTSPLAETQYF
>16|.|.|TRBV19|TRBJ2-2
TGTGCCAGTAGTATATCGTCACTCCTCAAGTTCGGGGAGCTGTTTTTT
CASSISSLLKFGELFF